This T cell receptor beta chain was identified in a study of T cells in localized non-small cell lung cancer. Germline CDR1 and CDR2: LNHDA and SQIVND (reference sequence). CDR3 length: 14 residues. V was trimmed by 6 bases and J by 1 base, leaving 12 bases between them. This clone showed up just once. Method: immunoSEQ multiplex PCR; TCRdb's copy keeps in-frame clones and lacks some. The sample yields roughly 64,000 clones, 80% to 90% seen once. The receptor was derived from a man aged 35 to 69 with stage II lung adenocarcinoma. Sequencing used PBMCs, obtained before any cancer treatment. V and J are TRBV19 and TRBJ1-1, with D uncertain. CDR3 region: CASSIGPTNTEAFF. CDR3 DNA sequence: TGTGCCAGTAGCATCGGGCCCACGAACACTGAAGCTTTCTTT.